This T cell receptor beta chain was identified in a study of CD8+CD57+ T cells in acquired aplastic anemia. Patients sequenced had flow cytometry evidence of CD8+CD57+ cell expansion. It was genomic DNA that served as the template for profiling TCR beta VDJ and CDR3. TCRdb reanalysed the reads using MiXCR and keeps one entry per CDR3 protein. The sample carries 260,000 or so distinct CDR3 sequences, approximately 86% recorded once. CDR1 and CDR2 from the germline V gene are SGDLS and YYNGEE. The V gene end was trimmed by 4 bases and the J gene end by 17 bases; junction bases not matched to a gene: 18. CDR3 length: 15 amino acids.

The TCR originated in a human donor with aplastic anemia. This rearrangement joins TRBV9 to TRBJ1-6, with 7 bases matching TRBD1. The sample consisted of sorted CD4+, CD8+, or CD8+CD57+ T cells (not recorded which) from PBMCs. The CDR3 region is CASSPRQGGDTGVHF. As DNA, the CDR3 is TGTGCCAGCAGCCCACGACAGGGTGGGGACACCGGGGTCCACTTT.